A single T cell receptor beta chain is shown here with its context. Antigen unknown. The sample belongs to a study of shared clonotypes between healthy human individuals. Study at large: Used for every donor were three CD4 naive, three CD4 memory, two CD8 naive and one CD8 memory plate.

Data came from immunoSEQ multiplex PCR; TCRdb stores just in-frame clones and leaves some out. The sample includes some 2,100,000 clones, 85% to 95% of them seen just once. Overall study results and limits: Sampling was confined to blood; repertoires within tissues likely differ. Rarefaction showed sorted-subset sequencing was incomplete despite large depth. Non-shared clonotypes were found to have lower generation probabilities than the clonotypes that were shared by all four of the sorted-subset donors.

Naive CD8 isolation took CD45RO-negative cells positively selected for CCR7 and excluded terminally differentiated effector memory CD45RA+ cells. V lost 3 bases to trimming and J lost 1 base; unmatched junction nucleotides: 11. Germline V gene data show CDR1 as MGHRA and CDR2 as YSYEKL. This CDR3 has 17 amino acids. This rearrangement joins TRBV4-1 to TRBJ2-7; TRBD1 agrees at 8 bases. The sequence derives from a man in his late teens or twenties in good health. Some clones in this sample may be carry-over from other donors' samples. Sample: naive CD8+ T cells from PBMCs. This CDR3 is CASSHMDRAIGSYEQYF. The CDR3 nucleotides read TGCGCCAGCAGCCATATGGACAGGGCGATTGGGTCCTACGAGCAGTACTTC.